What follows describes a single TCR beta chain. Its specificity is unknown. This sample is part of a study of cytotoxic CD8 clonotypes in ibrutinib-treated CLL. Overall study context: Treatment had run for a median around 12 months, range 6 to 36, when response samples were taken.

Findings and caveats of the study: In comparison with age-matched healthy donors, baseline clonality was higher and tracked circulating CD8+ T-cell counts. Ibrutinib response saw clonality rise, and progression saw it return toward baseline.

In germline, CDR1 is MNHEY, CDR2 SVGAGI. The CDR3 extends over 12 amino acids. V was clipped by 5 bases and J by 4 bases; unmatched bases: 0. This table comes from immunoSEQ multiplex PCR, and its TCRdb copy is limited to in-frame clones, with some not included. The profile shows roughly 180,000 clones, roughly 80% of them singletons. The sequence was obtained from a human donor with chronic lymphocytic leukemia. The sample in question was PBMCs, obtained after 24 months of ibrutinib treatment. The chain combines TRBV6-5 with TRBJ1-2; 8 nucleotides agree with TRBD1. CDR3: CASSGQGYGYTF. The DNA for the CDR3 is TGTGCCAGCAGTGGACAGGGCTATGGCTACACCTTC.